One sample yielded the 9 T cell receptor beta chains listed below, sequenced in a study of blood T cell repertoires in COVID-19. Measured with immunoSEQ multiplex PCR; TCRdb has only the in-frame clones, and not every one. The repertoire holds 250,000 to 400,000 clones, more than 70% seen once, with 1.6% in the top ten. The sequencing input was peripheral blood. Every receptor here comes from a woman younger than 45 with COVID-19, enrolled during active disease.

The gene calls are TRBV28 and TRBJ1-2, with a possible D match to TRBD1 (5 bases). The CDR3 length is 14 residues. Trimming pared 5 bases from V and 4 bases from J, leaving 14 bases between. Germline V gene lookup returns CDR1 MDHEN and CDR2 SYDVKM. DNA for the CDR3: TGTGCCAGCAGTCCCGTGGGGCGCGTCTATGGCTACACCTTC. Translation: CASSPVGRVYGYTF.

The V call is TRBV9, the J call TRBJ2-3; TRBD2 is a possible D gene (6 bases). CDR3 length: 16 amino acids. Per germline, CDR1 SGDLS and CDR2 YYNGEE. The V and J ends lost 2 bases and 1 base respectively, with 14 bases between them. CDR3 coding DNA: TGTGCCAGCAGCGTGGGTCGGAGGGGCGGCACAGATACGCAGTATTTT. Translated: CASSVGRRGGTDTQYF.

The V call is TRBV5-6, the J call TRBJ2-5; the D is unclear. V was clipped by 4 bases and J by 1 base, with 14 bases between them. Germline CDR1 is SGHDT and CDR2 is YYEEEE. This CDR3 comprises 15 residues. The CDR3 loop reads CASSPLAQSQETQYF. CDR3 DNA sequence: TGTGCCAGCAGCCCGCTGGCACAATCCCAAGAGACCCAGTACTTC.

This chain connects TRBV28 to TRBJ1-5; D gene ambiguous. The CDR3 is made up of 12 amino acids. Looked up from germline, CDR1 is MDHEN and CDR2 is SYDVKM. V lost 1 base to trimming and J lost 7 bases, with 5 bases between them. The CDR3 is CASSLSQQPQHF. For the CDR3, the DNA is TGTGCCAGCAGTTTATCTCAGCAGCCCCAGCATTTT.

This clone has only one observation. The V and J genes are TRBV19 and TRBJ2-3, with D uncertain. This CDR3 region has 13 residues. The V and J ends lost 5 bases and 2 bases respectively, with 8 bases between them. Germline V lookup: CDR1 LNHDA, CDR2 SQIVND (reference sequence). CDR3 in DNA: TGTGCCAGTAGTCACTACGACACAGATACGCAGTATTTT. Translating gives CASSHYDTDTQYF.

The CDR3 sequence is CASSPTITTGEAFF. The CDR3 region has the DNA TGTGCCAGCAGCCCCACCATCACGACAGGGGAAGCTTTCTTT. This chain uses TRBV28 with TRBJ1-1, with 7 bases lining up with TRBD1. Looked up from germline, CDR1 is MDHEN and CDR2 is SYDVKM. The CDR3 length is 14 residues. J lost 8 bases, V lost 6 bases, and 12 bases had no gene match.

The chain uses TRBV11-3 and TRBJ2-5; TRBD1 agrees at 8 bases. The germline V gene has CDR1 SGHNT and CDR2 YENEEA. The CDR3 runs to 17 residues. The J segment lost 4 bases and the V segment lost 1 base, leaving 11 bases of the junction unmatched. CDR3 sequence (DNA): TGTGCCAGCAGCTTAGGTCATGGACAGGGAGGAGGAGAGACCCAGTACTTC. Protein: CASSLGHGQGGGETQYF. Drawing the rest from reference TRBV11-3 and TRBJ2-5, the complete variable domain is EAGVVQSPRYKIIEKKQPVAFWCNPISGHNTLYWYLQNLGQGPELLIRYENEEAVDDSQLPKDRFSAERLKGVDSTLKIQPAELGDSAVYLCASSLGHGQGGGETQYFGPGTRLLVL.

This clone has more than one count but fewer than ten. The rearrangement joins TRBV7-9 to TRBJ2-2; D is ambiguous. CDR1 SEHNR and CDR2 FQNEAQ come from the germline V gene (reference sequence). CDR3 length: 14 amino acids. The V end lost 2 bases, the J end lost 4 bases, and 8 bases lay between the germline ends. The CDR3 DNA reads TGTGCCAGCAGCTTATCAGCGCCCACCGGGGAGCTGTTTTTT. Its translation is CASSLSAPTGELFF.

The V call is TRBV21-1, the J call TRBJ1-3. TRBV21-1 is a pseudogene locus. CDR3 length: 15 amino acids. DNA of the CDR3: TGTGCCAGCAGCAACGGGGGGGGAACTGGAAACACCATATATTTT. This translates into CASSNGGGTGNTIYF.